This entry lists 29 T cell receptor beta chains sequenced from one sample in a study of blood T cells in healthy people across ages. A second 7 to 11 cycle PCR used barcoded and J-beta primers. TCRdb ran MiXCR on the 5' RACE reads and lists one entry per CDR3 protein. The table includes hundreds of thousands of distinct CDR3 sequences, roughly 40% detected once. The sample comprised blood. Every receptor here comes from a man between 18 and 29 years old in good health.

The V gene is TRBV20-1, the J gene TRBJ2-5; TRBD1 aligns across 7 bases. The CDR3 extends over 14 amino acids. The germline CDR1 and CDR2 sequences are DFQATT and SNEGSKA (reference sequence). V shed 7 bases and J 6 bases; nucleotides not matched to a gene: 14. The DNA of the CDR3 is TGCAGTGGTTCGACAGGGAGCCTTTTCAAGACCCAGTACTTC. The encoded protein is CSGSTGSLFKTQYF.

V is TRBV5-6 and J is TRBJ1-6, with no clear D. Germline V gene data show CDR1 as SGHDT and CDR2 as YYEEEE. This CDR3 comprises 15 residues. Trimming took 0 bases from V and 6 from J, leaving 10 bases between them. The CDR3 nucleotides read TGTGCCAGCAGCTTGGACGGTACTCGTAATTCACCCCTCCACTTT. Its protein is CASSLDGTRNSPLHF.

The chain carries TRBV6-2 or TRBV6-3 and TRBJ2-3; 7 positions match TRBD1. Germline CDR1 reads MNHEY; CDR2 reads SVGEGT. The J segment lost 4 bases and the V segment lost 5 bases, leaving 12 bases of the junction unmatched. CDR3 size: 16 residues. The CDR3 loop is CASSRLGQGESDTQYF. In nucleotides, the CDR3 is TGTGCCAGCAGTCGCCTCGGGCAGGGGGAATCAGATACGCAGTATTTT.

This chain links TRBV28 with TRBJ1-2; weak D call: TRBD1 (6 bases). The length of the CDR3 is 11 residues. V lost 6 bases, J lost 7 bases, and 9 bases lay in between. Germline CDR1 reads MDHEN; CDR2 reads SYDVKM. CDR3 region: CASRSGVGYTF. The CDR3 DNA reads as TGTGCCAGCAGATCAGGGGTTGGCTACACCTTC.

The chain is built from TRBV20-1 and TRBJ2-3; D may be TRBD1 (6 bases). V shed 0 bases and J shed 0 bases, with 19 bases lying between them. Per the germline V gene, CDR1 is DFQATT and CDR2 is SNEGSKA (reference sequence). This CDR3 has 18 residues. The CDR3 reads CSARDANPGQLSTDTQYF. DNA for the CDR3: TGCAGTGCTAGAGATGCGAACCCGGGACAACTTAGCACAGATACGCAGTATTTT.

The chain carries TRBV12-3 or TRBV12-4 and TRBJ1-2; 8 bases are shared with TRBD1. After removal of 6 bases from V and 4 bases from J, the junction contained 16 bases not matched to a gene. The CDR3 has 17 residues. The CDR3 loop reads CASSGWTVQGALYGYTF. For the CDR3, the DNA is TGTGCCAGCAGCGGATGGACAGTTCAGGGGGCCCTCTATGGCTACACCTTC.

This sequence joins TRBV20-1 and TRBJ1-4, with 12 bases lining up with TRBD1. Germline values: CDR1 DFQATT, CDR2 SNEGSKA (reference sequence). This CDR3 is built from 14 residues. After removal of 1 base from V and 11 bases from J, the junction contained 5 bases not matched to a gene. The CDR3 coding sequence is TGCAGTGCTAGAGGTGGGACAGGGGGCGCGAAACTGTTTTTT. Translating gives CSARGGTGGAKLFF.

A few counts support this clonotype. The chain links TRBV6-5 to TRBJ2-1; D may be TRBD2 (6 bases). The ends were cut back, 6 bases at V and 0 bases at J, with 12 bases in the middle. This CDR3 is built from 15 residues. Germline lookup yields CDR1 MNHEY and CDR2 SVGAGI. CDR3 residues: CASSRGVRSYNEQFF. DNA of the CDR3: TGTGCCAGCAGCCGCGGGGTTCGCTCCTACAATGAGCAGTTCTTC.

The chain links TRBV12-3 or TRBV12-4 to TRBJ2-1, with 13 bases matching TRBD2. V lost 4 bases, J lost 15 bases, and 6 bases stayed unmatched. The CDR3 has 13 amino acids. CDR3 amino acids: CASSSLAGGFRFF. For the CDR3, the DNA is TGTGCCAGCAGTTCACTAGCGGGGGGGTTTCGGTTCTTC.

This clonotype was detected ten times or more. This chain joins TRBV2 and TRBJ2-3; D gene unclear. The V gene's germline CDR1 is SNHLY and CDR2 FYNNEI. Trimming removed 6 bases from V and 3 bases from J, with 7 bases in between. This CDR3 has 12 amino acids. CDR3 coding DNA: TGTGCCAGCAGGACACCAACAGATACGCAGTATTTT. Translating it yields CASRTPTDTQYF.

The V and J genes are TRBV29-1 and TRBJ2-3; D perhaps matches TRBD1 (6 bases). Germline CDR1 is SQVTM and CDR2 is ANQGSEA. Trimming stripped 8 bases from V and 4 bases from J, with 16 bases between. The CDR3 spans 13 residues. CDR3 amino acids: CSPATGIPDTQYF. For the CDR3, the DNA is TGCAGCCCAGCGACAGGTATCCCAGATACGCAGTATTTT.

The V call is TRBV12-3 or TRBV12-4, the J call TRBJ2-5, with 10 bases fitting TRBD2. With 4 bases clipped from V and 1 base from J, the junction kept 3 bases outside the gene matches. There are 15 residues in the CDR3. The CDR3 sequence is CASSSSSGSQETQYF. CDR3 bases: TGTGCCAGCAGTTCGTCTAGCGGGAGCCAAGAGACCCAGTACTTC.

This clonotype was detected a few times. The rearrangement joins TRBV4-1 to TRBJ1-1; TRBD1 aligns across 11 bases. CDR3 length equals 17 residues. V was pared by 4 bases and J by 0 bases, with 7 bases of the junction left unmatched. Germline V gene lookup returns CDR1 MGHRA and CDR2 YSYEKL. In DNA, the CDR3 is TGCGCCAGCAGCCCGGGACAGGGGGGCGAGGTGAACACTGAAGCTTTCTTT. It is translated as CASSPGQGGEVNTEAFF.

The chain is built from TRBV20-1 and TRBJ2-5; D unclear. Germline CDR1 DFQATT, CDR2 SNEGSKA (reference sequence). This CDR3 is built from 14 residues. V was cut by 5 bases and J by 0 bases, with 13 bases left in between. Here the CDR3 DNA reads TGCAGTGCTGCTAAAAGTTGGTACCAAGAGACCCAGTACTTC. This gives the protein CSAAKSWYQETQYF.

V usage is TRBV5-6 and J usage is TRBJ2-3, with D uncertain. The CDR3 spans 19 residues. V was clipped by 2 bases and J by 2 bases, with 24 bases between them. Germline V gives CDR1 SGHDT, CDR2 YYEEEE. The CDR3 spells CASSFFSRRRQVLTDTQYF. The CDR3 DNA is TGTGCCAGCAGCTTTTTTTCTCGGCGGCGGCAGGTTCTCACAGATACGCAGTATTTT.

The V gene is TRBV5-5, the J gene TRBJ2-3, with a tentative D call TRBD1 (5 bases). This CDR3 is built from 16 residues. Germline assignment: CDR1 SGHKS and CDR2 YYEKEE (reference sequence). Trimming took off 1 base at V and 0 bases at J, with 12 bases between the two ends. In nucleotides, the CDR3 is TGTGCCAGCAGCTTGATCACAGGCGGAAGCACAGATACGCAGTATTTT. Protein: CASSLITGGSTDTQYF. The variable domain in full, with the rest retrieved from reference TRBV5-5 and TRBJ2-3, is DAGVTQSPTHLIKTRGQQVTLRCSPISGHKSVSWYQQVLGQGPQFIFQYYEKEERGRGNFPDRFSARQFPNYSSELNVNALLLGDSALYLCASSLITGGSTDTQYFGPGTRLTVL.

About this clonotype: Given a much more abundant clone one base away, this may be a read error. The gene calls are TRBV10-3 and TRBJ2-5; 8 nucleotides agree with TRBD2. The V and J ends lost 6 bases and 11 bases, in that order; junction bases with no gene match: 8. CDR1 and CDR2 from the germline V gene are ENHRY and SYGVKD. This CDR3 has 12 amino acids. CDR3 coding DNA: TGTGCCATCAGCCGGGAGGGCAATGAGCAGTACTTC. Translation: CAISREGNEQYF.

As for this clonotype: Given a much more abundant clone one base away, this may be a read error. The V gene is TRBV4-3, the J gene TRBJ2-7; no definite D call. From germline, CDR1 is LGHNA and CDR2 YSLEER. This CDR3 contains 14 residues. The CDR3 reads CASGQDRAGYEQYF. In DNA, the CDR3 is TGCGCCAGCGGCCAAGATAGGGCAGGATACGAGCAGTACTTC.

This clonotype was seen a handful of times. The chain carries TRBV5-1 and TRBJ2-3; D may correspond to TRBD1 or TRBD2 (5 bases each). This CDR3 is 15 amino acids long. V was trimmed by 4 bases and J by 8 bases, leaving 20 bases between them. Germline V gives CDR1 SGHRS, CDR2 YFSETQ. Here the CDR3 DNA reads TGCGCCAGCAGCGCTAAGCTAAAAGGTGGGGGTACGCAGTATTTT. This translates into CASSAKLKGGGTQYF.

The sample holds a few counts of this clonotype. The CDR3 spells CASSDEDSWETQYF. CDR3 nucleotides: TGTGCCAGCAGTGATGAGGATTCTTGGGAGACCCAGTACTTC. The genes are TRBV2 and TRBJ2-5, with D unresolved. Trimming cost V 3 bases and J 5 bases, with 13 bases left between them. The germline V gene has CDR1 SNHLY and CDR2 FYNNEI. CDR3 size: 14 residues.

The chain links TRBV2 to TRBJ1-5; a possible D gene is TRBD1 (5 bases). The germline V and J ends were trimmed by 2 bases and 4 bases, with 9 bases remaining between them. This CDR3 region has 14 residues. Germline V gene data show CDR1 as SNHLY and CDR2 as FYNNEI. CDR3 coding DNA: TGTGCCAGCAGTGAAATGAAGGGGAATCAGCCCCAGCATTTT. Encoded protein: CASSEMKGNQPQHF.

The J gene is TRBJ2-4, the V gene TRBV12-3 or TRBV12-4, with 9 bases aligning to TRBD1. The J call may be mistaken, given a closer DNA end match to TRBJ2-7. This CDR3 contains 14 residues. The CDR3 nucleotides are TGTGCCAGCGGTCGCCGGGACAGGGTTGTCGAGCAGTACTTC. It is translated as CASGRRDRVVEQYF.

This sequence joins TRBV6-1 and TRBJ1-2; D gene uncertain. V dropped 3 bases and J dropped 4 bases, with 9 bases sitting between them. There are 13 residues in the CDR3. Germline V gives CDR1 MNHNS, CDR2 SASEGT. In nucleotides, the CDR3 is TGTGCCAGCAGTGAGGTCGCGATCTATGGCTACACCTTC. It yields the protein CASSEVAIYGYTF.

A few counts support this clonotype. This sequence joins TRBV30 and TRBJ2-3, with TRBD1 matching over 11 bases. V gave up 5 bases and J gave up 3 bases; unmatched junction bases: 7. There are 15 residues in the CDR3. From germline, CDR1 is GTSNPN and CDR2 SVGIG (reference sequence). CDR3 protein: CAWGRGTGGTDTQYF. DNA for the CDR3: TGTGCCTGGGGAAGAGGGACAGGGGGGACAGATACGCAGTATTTT.

This clonotype was counted a few times. V gene TRBV7-7 combines with J gene TRBJ2-1; D could derive from TRBD1 or TRBD2 (6 bases each). The germline V and J ends were trimmed by 5 bases and 8 bases, with 13 bases remaining between them. The length of the CDR3 is 13 residues. In germline, CDR1 is SSHAT, CDR2 FNYEAQ (reference sequence). DNA for the CDR3: TGTGCCAGCAGCGTATGGGGGGCAGATGAGCAGTTCTTC. Translating gives CASSVWGADEQFF.

V and J are TRBV6-6 and TRBJ2-5; 7 positions agree with TRBD1. Per the germline V gene, CDR1 is MNHNY and CDR2 is SVGAGI (reference sequence). J lost 11 bases, V lost 0 bases, and 9 bases had no gene match. This CDR3 region has 14 residues. This CDR3 is CASSYSGTDNEQYF. In nucleotides, the CDR3 is TGTGCCAGCAGTTACTCCGGGACAGACAATGAGCAGTACTTC.

This clonotype was counted between two and nine times. V gene TRBV5-5 combines with J gene TRBJ2-2; D may be TRBD1 (5 bases). The CDR3 is made up of 13 amino acids. The V gene's germline CDR1 is SGHKS and CDR2 YYEKEE (reference sequence). V lost 0 bases, J lost 7 bases, and 7 bases lay in between. CDR3 nucleotide sequence: TGTGCCAGCAGCTTGGAGGGGTTCGGGGAGCTGTTTTTT. Its translation is CASSLEGFGELFF.

The chain combines TRBV30 with TRBJ2-7, with D perhaps matching TRBD1 (6 bases). The length of the CDR3 is 14 residues. The V and J ends lost 4 bases and 2 bases respectively, with 15 bases between them. Germline V gene data show CDR1 as GTSNPN and CDR2 as SVGIG (reference sequence). The CDR3 DNA is TGTGCCTGGAAGGGGGACACCAACCCCTACGAGCAGTACTTC. Translated, it gives CAWKGDTNPYEQYF.

As to this clonotype: A read error may be the cause here, since a much bigger clone is one base away. The rearrangement joins TRBV15 to TRBJ2-1, with D tentatively TRBD1 (6 bases). Germline CDR1 LNHNV, CDR2 YYDKDF (reference sequence). The CDR3 is 14 amino acids. The DNA of the CDR3 is TGTACCACCAGCCGACGGGACACACACAATGAGCAGTTCTTC. As protein: CTTSRRDTHNEQFF.